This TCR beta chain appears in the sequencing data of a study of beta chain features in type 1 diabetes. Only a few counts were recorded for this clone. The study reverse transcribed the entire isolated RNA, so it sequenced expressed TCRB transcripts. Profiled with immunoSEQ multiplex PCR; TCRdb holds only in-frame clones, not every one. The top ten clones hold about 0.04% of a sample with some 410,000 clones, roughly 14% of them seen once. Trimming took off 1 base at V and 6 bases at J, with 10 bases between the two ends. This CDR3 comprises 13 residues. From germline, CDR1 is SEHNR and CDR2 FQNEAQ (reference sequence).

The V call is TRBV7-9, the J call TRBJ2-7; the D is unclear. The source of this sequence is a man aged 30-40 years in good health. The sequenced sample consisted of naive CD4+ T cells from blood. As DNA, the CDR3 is TGTGCCAGCAGCTTAGAAGCGTTGGGCGAGCAGTACGTC. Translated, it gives CASSLEALGEQYV.